This TCR beta chain is from a study of T cell responses to AZD1222 COVID-19 vaccine. Study-wide results and limits: Spike regions recognized by vaccine-associated CD4 TCRs spanned the protein, led by 160-218 and 743-854.

V gave up 8 bases and J gave up 5 bases, with 7 bases separating them. Germline V gene sequence: CDR1 WNHNN, CDR2 SYGVQD (reference sequence). The CDR3 has 11 residues. Using immunoSEQ multiplex PCR, the repertoire was profiled, and TCRdb retains in-frame clones only, with some absent. The data hold 200,000 to 250,000 clones, with approximately 94% observed a single time. In the case of this clone: Its target is unknown.

This chain links TRBV10-1 with TRBJ2-4; no reliable D call. The sample in question was peripheral blood, obtained on day 0 of MenACWY control vaccination. This sequence was found in an adult in good health. In nucleotides, the CDR3 is TGCGCCAGCTACTCAGAAAACATTCAGTACTTC. Translation gives CASYSENIQYF.